These T cell receptor beta chains were read from a single sample in a study of metastatic and nonmetastatic thyroid tumors. TCRdb reanalyzed the PCR reads with MiXCR. The data contain about 6,600 clones, under 45% of them singletons. The material sequenced was adjacent normal tissue. These receptors all stem from a female donor with papillary thyroid cancer or a benign thyroid nodule (not recorded which). Some clones in this sample may be carry-over from other donors' samples. Each CDR3 is given with its conserved first and last residue. Expanded clones are given a class, and other clones once, few, many or no size at all.

TRBJ2-1 TRBV11-2 . CASSLYGETLNEQFF
TRBJ2-5 TRBV20-1 once CSASLGADHRETQYF
TRBJ2-3 TRBV7-3 . CASSFQDTDTQYF
TRBJ1-1 TRBV5-6 . CASSPDPNRRHTEAFF
TRBJ1-2 TRBV11-3 . CASSLIRALNGYTF
TRBJ2-3 TRBV5-1 . CASSWTPGSTDTQYF
TRBJ1-1 TRBV30 . CAWTLTGDTEAFF
TRBJ1-1 TRBV12-3/TRBV12-4 few CASSFHRDTEAFF
TRBJ2-7 TRBV30 few CAWSVHLGLEQYF
TRBJ1-1 TRBV20-1 few CSAGGGNTEAFF
TRBJ2-7 TRBV7-3 . CASSLEPAGEQYF
TRBJ2-5 TRBV11-2 . CASASGWQETQYF
TRBJ2-7 TRBV11-3 . CASSSIAGNYEQYF
TRBJ2-7 TRBV6-1 few CASSPSGREWEQYF
TRBJ2-7 TRBV6-2/TRBV6-3 . CASSYAGRSSYEQYF
TRBJ2-1 TRBV7-8 . CASSPRISMNEQFF
TRBJ1-2 TRBV7-2 few CASSLSQANYGYTF
TRBJ1-3 TRBV7-3 . CASSLEGQGTGNTIYF
TRBJ1-1 TRBV10-1 large CASTPGQGANTEAFF
TRBJ2-7 TRBV18 . CASSSKAGAYEQYF
TRBJ1-1 TRBV11-2 few CASSLVGYEAFF